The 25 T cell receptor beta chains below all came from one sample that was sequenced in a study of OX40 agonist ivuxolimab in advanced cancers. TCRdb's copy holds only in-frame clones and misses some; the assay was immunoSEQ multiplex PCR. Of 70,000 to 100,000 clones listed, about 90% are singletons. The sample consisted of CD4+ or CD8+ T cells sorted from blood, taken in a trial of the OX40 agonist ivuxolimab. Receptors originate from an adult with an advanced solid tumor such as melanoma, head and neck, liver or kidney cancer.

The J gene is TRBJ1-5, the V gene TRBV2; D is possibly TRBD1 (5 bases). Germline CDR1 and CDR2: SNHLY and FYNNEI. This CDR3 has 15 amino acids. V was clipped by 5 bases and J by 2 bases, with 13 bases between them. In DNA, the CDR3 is TGTGCCAGCAGTCCGGCCCCGGGGGGCAATCAGCCCCAGCATTTT. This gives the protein CASSPAPGGNQPQHF.

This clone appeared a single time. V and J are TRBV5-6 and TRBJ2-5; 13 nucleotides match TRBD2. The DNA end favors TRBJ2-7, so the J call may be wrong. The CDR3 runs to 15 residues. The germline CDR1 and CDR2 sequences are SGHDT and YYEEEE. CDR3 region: CASSEGLAGPREQYF. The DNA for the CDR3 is TGTGCCAGCAGCGAGGGACTAGCGGGACCTCGCGAGCAGTACTTC.

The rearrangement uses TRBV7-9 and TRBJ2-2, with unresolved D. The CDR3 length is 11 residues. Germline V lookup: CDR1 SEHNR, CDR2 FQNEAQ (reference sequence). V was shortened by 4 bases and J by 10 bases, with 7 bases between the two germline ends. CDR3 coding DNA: TGTGCCAGCAGCTCCTCCGTGGAGCTGTTTTTT. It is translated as CASSSSVELFF.

CDR3 protein: CASSFPKGEQYF. The CDR3 nucleotides read TGTGCCAGCAGCTTCCCTAAAGGCGAGCAGTACTTC. The V and J genes are TRBV7-9 and TRBJ2-7; no clear D gene. The length of the CDR3 is 12 residues. Germline V CDR1 and CDR2: SEHNR, FQNEAQ (reference sequence). The V gene lost 3 bases and the J gene lost 6 bases, with 9 bases spanning the gap.

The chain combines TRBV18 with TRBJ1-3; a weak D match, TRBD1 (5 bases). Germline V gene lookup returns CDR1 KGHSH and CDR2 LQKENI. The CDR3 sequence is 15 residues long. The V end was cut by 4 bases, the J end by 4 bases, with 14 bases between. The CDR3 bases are TGTGCCAGCTCACTGACTAGGGACGGAGGAAACACCATATATTTT. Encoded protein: CASSLTRDGGNTIYF. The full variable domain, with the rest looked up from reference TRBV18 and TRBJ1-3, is NAGVMQNPRHLVRRRGQEARLRCSPMKGHSHVYWYRQLPEEGLKFMVYLQKENIIDESGMPKERFSAEFPKEGPSILRIQQVVRGDSAAYFCASSLTRDGGNTIYFGEGSWLTVV.

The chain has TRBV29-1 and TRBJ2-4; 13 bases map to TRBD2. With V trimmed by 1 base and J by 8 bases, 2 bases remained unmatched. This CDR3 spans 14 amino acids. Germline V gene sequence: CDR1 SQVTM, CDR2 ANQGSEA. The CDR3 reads CSVEGTSGSDIQYF. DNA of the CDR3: TGCAGCGTTGAAGGGACTAGCGGGAGCGACATTCAGTACTTC.

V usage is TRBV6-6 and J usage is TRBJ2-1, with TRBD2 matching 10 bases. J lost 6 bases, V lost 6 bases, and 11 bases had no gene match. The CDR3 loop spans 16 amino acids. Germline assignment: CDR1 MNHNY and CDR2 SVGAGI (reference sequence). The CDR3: CASRQRGLAEPNEQFF. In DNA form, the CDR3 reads TGTGCCAGCAGACAACGTGGACTAGCGGAACCCAATGAGCAGTTCTTC.

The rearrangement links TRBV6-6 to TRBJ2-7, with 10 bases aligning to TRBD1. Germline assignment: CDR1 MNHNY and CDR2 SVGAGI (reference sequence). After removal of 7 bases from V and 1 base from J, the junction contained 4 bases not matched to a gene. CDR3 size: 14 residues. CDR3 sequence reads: CASTRTGGSYEQYF. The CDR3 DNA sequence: TGTGCCAGCACCCGGACAGGGGGTTCCTACGAGCAGTACTTC.

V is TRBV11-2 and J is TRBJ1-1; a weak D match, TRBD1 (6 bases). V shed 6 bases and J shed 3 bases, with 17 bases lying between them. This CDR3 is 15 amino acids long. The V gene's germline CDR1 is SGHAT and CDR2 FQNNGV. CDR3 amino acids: CASSQIRGGYTEAFF. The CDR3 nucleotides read TGTGCCAGCAGTCAGATAAGAGGGGGGTACACTGAAGCTTTCTTT.

The CDR3 is CAISVIGTGGYEQYF. The DNA of the CDR3 is TGTGCCATCAGTGTTATAGGGACAGGGGGCTACGAGCAGTACTTC. The rearrangement joins TRBV10-3 to TRBJ2-5; 11 bases match TRBD1. Gene TRBJ2-7 matches the end of the DNA better, so the J call may be wrong. CDR1 is ENHRY and CDR2 is SYGVKD in the germline V gene. The CDR3 has 15 amino acids.

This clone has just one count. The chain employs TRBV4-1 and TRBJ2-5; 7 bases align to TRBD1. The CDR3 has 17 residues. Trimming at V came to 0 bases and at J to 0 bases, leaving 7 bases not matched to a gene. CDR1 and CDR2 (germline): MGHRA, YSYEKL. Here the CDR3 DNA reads TGCGCCAGCAGCCAAGAACAGTGGACAGGAGACCAAGAGACCCAGTACTTC. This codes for CASSQEQWTGDQETQYF.

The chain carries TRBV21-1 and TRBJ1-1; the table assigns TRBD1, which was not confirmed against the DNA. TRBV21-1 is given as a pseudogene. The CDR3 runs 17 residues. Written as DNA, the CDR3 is TGTGCCAGCAGCAAAGAGGAGTCAGGGGTCTTAGACACTGAAGCTTTCTTT. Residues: CASSKEESGVLDTEAFF.

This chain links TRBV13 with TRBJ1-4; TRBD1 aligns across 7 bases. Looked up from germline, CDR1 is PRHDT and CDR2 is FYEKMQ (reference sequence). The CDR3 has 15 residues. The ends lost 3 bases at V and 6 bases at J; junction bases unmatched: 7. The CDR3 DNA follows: TGTGCCAGCAGCTTCGTCCAGGGGGTCGATGAAAAACTGTTTTTT. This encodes CASSFVQGVDEKLFF.

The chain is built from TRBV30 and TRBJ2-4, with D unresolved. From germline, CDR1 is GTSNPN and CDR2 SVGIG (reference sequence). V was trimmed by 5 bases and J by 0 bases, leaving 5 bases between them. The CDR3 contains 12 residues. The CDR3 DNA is TGTGCCTGGTCGCAAGCCAAAAACATTCAGTACTTC. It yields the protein CAWSQAKNIQYF.

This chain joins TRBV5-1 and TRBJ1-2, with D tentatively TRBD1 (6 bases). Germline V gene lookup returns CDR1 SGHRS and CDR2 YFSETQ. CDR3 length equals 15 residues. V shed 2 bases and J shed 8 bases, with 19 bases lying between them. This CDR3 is CASSLRGASVDGYTF. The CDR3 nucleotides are TGCGCCAGCAGCTTACGGGGGGCGAGCGTGGACGGCTACACCTTC.

The CDR3 protein is CASSQDRGTGGSYEQYF. The CDR3 DNA follows: TGCGCCAGCAGCCAAGATCGGGGGACTGGGGGCTCCTACGAGCAGTACTTC. The genes are TRBV4-1 and TRBJ2-7; perhaps TRBD2 as D (6 bases). The germline CDR1 and CDR2 sequences are MGHRA and YSYEKL. V was clipped by 0 bases and J by 0 bases, with 15 bases between them. This CDR3 is built from 17 residues.

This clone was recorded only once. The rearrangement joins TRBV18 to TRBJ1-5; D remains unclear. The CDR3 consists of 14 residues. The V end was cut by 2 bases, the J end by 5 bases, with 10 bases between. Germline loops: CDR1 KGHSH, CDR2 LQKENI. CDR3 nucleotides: TGTGCCAGCTCACCAGTTCGGGAAGATCAGCCCCAGCATTTT. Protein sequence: CASSPVREDQPQHF.

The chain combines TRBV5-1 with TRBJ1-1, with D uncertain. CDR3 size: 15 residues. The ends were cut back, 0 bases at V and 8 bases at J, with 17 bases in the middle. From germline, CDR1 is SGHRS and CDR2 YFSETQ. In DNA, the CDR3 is TGCGCCAGCAGCTTGGGGTACGGCGGGAATCTAGAAGCTTTCTTT. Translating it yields CASSLGYGGNLEAFF.

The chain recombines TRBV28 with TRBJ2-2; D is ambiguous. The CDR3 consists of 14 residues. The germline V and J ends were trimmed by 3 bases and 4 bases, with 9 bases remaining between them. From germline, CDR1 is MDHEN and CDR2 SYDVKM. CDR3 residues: CASSFFRVTGELFF. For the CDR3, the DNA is TGTGCCAGCAGTTTTTTTAGGGTCACCGGGGAGCTGTTTTTT.

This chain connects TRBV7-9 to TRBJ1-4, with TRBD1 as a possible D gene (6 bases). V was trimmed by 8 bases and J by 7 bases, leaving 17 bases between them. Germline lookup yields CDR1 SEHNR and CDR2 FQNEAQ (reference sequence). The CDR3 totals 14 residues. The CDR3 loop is CASSWGTYTEKLFF. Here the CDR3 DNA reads TGTGCCAGCTCCTGGGGGACATACACTGAAAAACTGTTTTTT. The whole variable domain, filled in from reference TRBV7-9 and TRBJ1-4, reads DTGVSQNPRHKITKRGQNVTFRCDPISEHNRLYWYRQTLGQGPEFLTYFQNEAQLEKSRLLSDRFSAERPKGSFSTLEIQRTEQGDSAMYLCASSWGTYTEKLFFGSGTQLSVL.

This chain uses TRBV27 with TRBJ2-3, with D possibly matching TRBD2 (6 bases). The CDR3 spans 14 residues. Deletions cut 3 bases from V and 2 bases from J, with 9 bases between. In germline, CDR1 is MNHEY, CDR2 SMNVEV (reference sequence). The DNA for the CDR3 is TGTGCCAGCAGTTTCCCGGGACTCACAGATACGCAGTATTTT. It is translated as CASSFPGLTDTQYF.

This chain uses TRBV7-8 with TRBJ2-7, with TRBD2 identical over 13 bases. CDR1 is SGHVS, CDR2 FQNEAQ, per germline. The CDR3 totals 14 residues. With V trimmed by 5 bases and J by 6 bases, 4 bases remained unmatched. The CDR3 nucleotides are TGTGCCAGCAGCCGGACTAGCGGGAGCGGCGAGCAGTACTTC. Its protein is CASSRTSGSGEQYF.

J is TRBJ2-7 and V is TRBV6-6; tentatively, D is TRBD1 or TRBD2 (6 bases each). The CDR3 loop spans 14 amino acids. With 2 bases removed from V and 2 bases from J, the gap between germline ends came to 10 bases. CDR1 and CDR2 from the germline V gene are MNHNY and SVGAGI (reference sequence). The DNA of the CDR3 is TGTGCCAGCAGTTACGCGGAGGGGGCCTACGAGCAGTACTTC. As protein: CASSYAEGAYEQYF.

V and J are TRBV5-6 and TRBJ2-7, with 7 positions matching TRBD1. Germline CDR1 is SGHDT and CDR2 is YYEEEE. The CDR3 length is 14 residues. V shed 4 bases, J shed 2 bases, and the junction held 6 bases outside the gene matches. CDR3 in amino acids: CASSRGQPTYEQYF. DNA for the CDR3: TGTGCCAGCAGCCGGGGACAGCCCACCTACGAGCAGTACTTC.

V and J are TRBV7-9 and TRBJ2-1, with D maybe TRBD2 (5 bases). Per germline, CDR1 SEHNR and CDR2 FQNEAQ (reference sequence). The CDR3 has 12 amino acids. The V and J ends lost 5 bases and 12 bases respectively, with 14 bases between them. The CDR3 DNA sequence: TGTGCCAGCAGCCTCGGGGTTTGGGGGCAGTTCTTC. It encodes CASSLGVWGQFF.